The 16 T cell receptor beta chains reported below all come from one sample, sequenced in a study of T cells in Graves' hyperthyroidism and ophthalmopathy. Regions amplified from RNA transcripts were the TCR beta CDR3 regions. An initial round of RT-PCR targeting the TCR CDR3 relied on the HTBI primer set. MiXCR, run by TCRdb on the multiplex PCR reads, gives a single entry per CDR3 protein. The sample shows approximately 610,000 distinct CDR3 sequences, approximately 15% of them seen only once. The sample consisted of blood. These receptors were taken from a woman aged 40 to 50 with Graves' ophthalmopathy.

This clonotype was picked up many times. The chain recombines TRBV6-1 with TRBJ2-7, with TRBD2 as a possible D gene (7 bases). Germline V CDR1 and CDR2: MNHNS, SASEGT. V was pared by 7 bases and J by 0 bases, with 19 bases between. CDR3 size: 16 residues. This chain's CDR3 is CASTKGGALSSYEQYF. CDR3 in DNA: TGTGCCAGCACTAAGGGGGGGGCCTTAAGCTCCTACGAGCAGTACTTC.

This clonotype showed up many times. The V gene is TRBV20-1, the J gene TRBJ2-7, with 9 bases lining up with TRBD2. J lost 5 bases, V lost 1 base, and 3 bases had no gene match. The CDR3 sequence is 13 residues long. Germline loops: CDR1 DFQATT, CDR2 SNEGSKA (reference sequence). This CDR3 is CSARVSGSNEQYF. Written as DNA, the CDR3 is TGCAGTGCTAGAGTTAGCGGGAGTAACGAGCAGTACTTC.

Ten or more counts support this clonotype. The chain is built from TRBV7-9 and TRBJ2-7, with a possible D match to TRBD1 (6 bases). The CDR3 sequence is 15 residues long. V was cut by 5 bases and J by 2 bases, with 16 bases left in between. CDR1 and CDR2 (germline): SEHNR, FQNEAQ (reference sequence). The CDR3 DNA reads TGTGCCAGCAGCCCCTCAGGGGCTGGGGCCTACGAGCAGTACTTC. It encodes CASSPSGAGAYEQYF.

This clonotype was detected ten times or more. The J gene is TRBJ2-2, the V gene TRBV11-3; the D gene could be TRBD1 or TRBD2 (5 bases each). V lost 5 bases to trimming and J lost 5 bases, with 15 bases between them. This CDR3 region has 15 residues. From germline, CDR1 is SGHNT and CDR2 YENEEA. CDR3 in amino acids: CASSTAGTTTGELFF. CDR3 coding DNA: TGTGCCAGCAGCACCGCCGGGACGACAACCGGGGAGCTGTTTTTT.

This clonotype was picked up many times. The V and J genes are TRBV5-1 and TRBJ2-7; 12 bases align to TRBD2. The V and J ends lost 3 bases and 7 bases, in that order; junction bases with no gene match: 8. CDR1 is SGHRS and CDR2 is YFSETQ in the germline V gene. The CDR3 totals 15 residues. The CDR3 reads CASSYRTSGDEEQYF. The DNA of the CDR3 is TGCGCCAGCAGCTACCGGACTAGCGGGGACGAGGAGCAGTACTTC.

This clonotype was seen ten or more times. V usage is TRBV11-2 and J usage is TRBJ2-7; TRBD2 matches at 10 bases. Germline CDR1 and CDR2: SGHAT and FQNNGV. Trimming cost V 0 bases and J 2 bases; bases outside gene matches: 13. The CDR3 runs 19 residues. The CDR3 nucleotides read TGTGCCAGCAGCTTAGATCCGTCGCTAGCGGGAGTGGTAGCCTACGAGCAGTACTTC. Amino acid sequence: CASSLDPSLAGVVAYEQYF.

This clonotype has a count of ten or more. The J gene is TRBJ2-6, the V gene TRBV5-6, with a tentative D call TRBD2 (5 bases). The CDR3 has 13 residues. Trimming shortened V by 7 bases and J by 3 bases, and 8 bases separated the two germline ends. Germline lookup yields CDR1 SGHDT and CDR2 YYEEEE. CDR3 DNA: TGTGCCAGCGCCGGGAATGGGGCCAACGTCCTGACTTTC. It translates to CASAGNGANVLTF.

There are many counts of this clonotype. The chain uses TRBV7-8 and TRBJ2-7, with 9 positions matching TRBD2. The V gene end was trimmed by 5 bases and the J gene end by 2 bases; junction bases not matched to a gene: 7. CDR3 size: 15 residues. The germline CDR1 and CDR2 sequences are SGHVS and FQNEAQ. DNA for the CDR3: TGTGCCAGCAGCCCCCAGGCTAGCGGGGCCTACGAGCAGTACTTC. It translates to CASSPQASGAYEQYF. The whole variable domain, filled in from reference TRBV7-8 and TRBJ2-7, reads GAGVSQSPRYKVAKRGQDVALRCDPISGHVSLFWYQQALGQGPEFLTYFQNEAQLDKSGLPSDRFFAERPEGSVSTLKIQRTQQEDSAVYLCASSPQASGAYEQYFGPGTRLTVT.

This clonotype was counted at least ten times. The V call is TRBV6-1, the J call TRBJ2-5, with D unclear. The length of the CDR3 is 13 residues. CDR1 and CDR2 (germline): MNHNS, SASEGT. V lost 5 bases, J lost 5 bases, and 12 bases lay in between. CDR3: CASSLPPEETQYF. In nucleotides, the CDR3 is TGTGCCAGCAGTCTCCCGCCAGAGGAGACCCAGTACTTC.

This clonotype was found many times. The CDR3 protein is CASTGGRPFAETQYF. CDR3 nucleotides: TGTGCCAGCACTGGTGGCAGGCCCTTCGCAGAGACCCAGTACTTC. The genes are TRBV2 and TRBJ2-5; no clear D gene. Germline CDR1 is SNHLY and CDR2 is FYNNEI. Trimming pared 7 bases from V and 4 bases from J, leaving 19 bases between. The CDR3 contains 15 residues.

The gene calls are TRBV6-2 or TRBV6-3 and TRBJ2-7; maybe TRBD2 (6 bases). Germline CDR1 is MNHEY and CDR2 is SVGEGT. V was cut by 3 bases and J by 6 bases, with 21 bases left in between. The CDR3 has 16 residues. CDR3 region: CASSYPAGLNPGEQYF. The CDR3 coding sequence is TGTGCCAGCAGTTATCCGGCGGGACTTAACCCAGGCGAGCAGTACTTC.

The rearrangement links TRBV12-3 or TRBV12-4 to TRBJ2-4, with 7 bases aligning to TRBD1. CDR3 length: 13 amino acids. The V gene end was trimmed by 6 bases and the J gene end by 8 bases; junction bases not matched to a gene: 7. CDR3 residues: CASSTGDEDIQYF. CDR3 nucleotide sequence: TGTGCCAGCAGCACAGGGGATGAGGACATTCAGTACTTC.

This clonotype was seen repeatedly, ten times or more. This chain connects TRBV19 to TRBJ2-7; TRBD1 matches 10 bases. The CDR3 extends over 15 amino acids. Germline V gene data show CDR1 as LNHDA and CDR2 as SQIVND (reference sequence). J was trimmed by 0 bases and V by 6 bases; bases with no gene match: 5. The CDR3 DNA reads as TGTGCCAGTAGATCCGGGACAGGGGCCTCCTACGAGCAGTACTTC. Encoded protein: CASRSGTGASYEQYF.

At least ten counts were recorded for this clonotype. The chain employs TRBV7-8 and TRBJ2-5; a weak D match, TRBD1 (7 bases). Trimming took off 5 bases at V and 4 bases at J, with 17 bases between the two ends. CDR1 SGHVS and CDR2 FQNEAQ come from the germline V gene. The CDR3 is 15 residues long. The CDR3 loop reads CASSPTPGGLETQYF. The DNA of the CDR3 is TGTGCCAGCAGCCCGACGCCAGGGGGGTTAGAGACCCAGTACTTC.

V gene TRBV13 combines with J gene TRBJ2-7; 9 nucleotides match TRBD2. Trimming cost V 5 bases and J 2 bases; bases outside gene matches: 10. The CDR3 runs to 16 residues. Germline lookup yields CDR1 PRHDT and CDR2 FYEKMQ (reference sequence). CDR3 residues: CASSPSSGRGTYEQYF. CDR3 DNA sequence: TGTGCCAGCAGCCCAAGTAGCGGGAGAGGAACCTACGAGCAGTACTTC.

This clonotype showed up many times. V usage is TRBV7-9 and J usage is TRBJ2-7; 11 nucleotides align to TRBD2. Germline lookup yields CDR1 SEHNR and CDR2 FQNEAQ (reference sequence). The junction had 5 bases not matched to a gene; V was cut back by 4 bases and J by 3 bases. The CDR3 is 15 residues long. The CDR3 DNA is TGTGCCAGCAGCTCTGGGACTAGCGGCGACTACGAGCAGTACTTC. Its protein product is CASSSGTSGDYEQYF.